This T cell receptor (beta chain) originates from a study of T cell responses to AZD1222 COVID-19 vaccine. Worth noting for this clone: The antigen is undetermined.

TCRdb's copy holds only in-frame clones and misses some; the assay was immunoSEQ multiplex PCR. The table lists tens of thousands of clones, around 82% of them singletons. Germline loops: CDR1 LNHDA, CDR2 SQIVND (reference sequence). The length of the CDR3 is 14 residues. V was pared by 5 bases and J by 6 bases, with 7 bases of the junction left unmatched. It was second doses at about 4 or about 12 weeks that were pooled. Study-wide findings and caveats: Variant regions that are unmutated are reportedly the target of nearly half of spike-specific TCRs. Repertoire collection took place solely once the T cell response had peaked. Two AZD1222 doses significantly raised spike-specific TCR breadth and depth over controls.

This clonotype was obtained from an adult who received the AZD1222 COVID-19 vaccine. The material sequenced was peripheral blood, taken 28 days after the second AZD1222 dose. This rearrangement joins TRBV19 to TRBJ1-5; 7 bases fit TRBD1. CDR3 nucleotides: TGTGCCAGTAGTGTACAGGGGTCGGGTCAGCCCCAGCATTTT. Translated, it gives CASSVQGSGQPQHF. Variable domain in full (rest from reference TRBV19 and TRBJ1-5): DGGITQSPKYLFRKEGQNVTLSCEQNLNHDAMYWYRQDPGQGLRLIYYSQIVNDFQKGDIAEGYSVSREKKESFPLTVTSAQKNPTAFYLCASSVQGSGQPQHFGDGTRLSIL.